The 20 T cell receptor beta chains below all came from one sample that was sequenced in a study of T cell repertoires in cytomegalovirus infection. TCRdb recomputed calls from the reads with MiXCR, one row per CDR3 protein. This sample has about 150,000 distinct CDR3 sequences, with about 15% found just once. Sequenced: CD8+ T cells from PBMCs. The source is a human donor in good health (CMV status not recorded). Some clones in this sample may be carry-over from other donors' samples.

This clonotype appeared many times. CDR3 sequence reads: CASSLTPGTGRTGELFF. Written as DNA, the CDR3 is TGTGCCAGCAGCTTAACGCCCGGGACAGGGCGCACCGGGGAGCTGTTTTTT. This chain uses TRBV7-3 with TRBJ2-2, with TRBD1 matching 9 bases. The CDR3 totals 17 residues. The germline CDR1 and CDR2 sequences are SGHTA and FQGTGA. V was clipped by 0 bases and J by 4 bases; unmatched bases: 6. Combining the CDR3 with reference TRBV7-3 and TRBJ2-2 gives the whole variable domain GAGVSQTPSNKVTEKGKYVELRCDPISGHTALYWYRQSLGQGPEFLIYFQGTGAADDSGLPNDRFFAVRPEGSVSTLKIQRTERGDSAVYLCASSLTPGTGRTGELFFGEGSRLTVL.

This clonotype was seen only a few times. The chain has TRBV7-9 and TRBJ2-1; TRBD2 matches 8 bases. The germline gives CDR1 SEHNR, CDR2 FQNEAQ (reference sequence). The CDR3 has 16 amino acids. Unmatched junction bases numbered 10, after V lost 2 bases and J lost 7 bases. CDR3 residues: CASSLFATGGNNEQFF. DNA of the CDR3: TGTGCCAGCAGCTTATTCGCGACGGGGGGGAATAATGAGCAGTTCTTC.

This clonotype was counted between two and nine times. The V gene is TRBV15, the J gene TRBJ1-5; D possibly corresponds to TRBD1 (6 bases). The CDR3 runs to 15 residues. The germline V gene has CDR1 LNHNV and CDR2 YYDKDF (reference sequence). The V gene lost 0 bases and the J gene lost 4 bases, with 10 bases spanning the gap. The chain's CDR3 is CATSRDLGGNQPQHF. In DNA form, the CDR3 reads TGTGCCACCAGCAGAGATCTAGGGGGGAATCAGCCCCAGCATTTT.

This clonotype came up a few times. The rearrangement links TRBV6-8 to TRBJ2-2, with D maybe TRBD1 (6 bases). This CDR3 comprises 13 residues. The germline V gene encodes CDR1 MNHGY and CDR2 SAAAGT. Trimming removed 7 bases at V and 4 bases at J, with 10 bases between. The CDR3 region is CASNRESTGELFF. The CDR3 DNA follows: TGTGCCAGCAACAGGGAATCCACCGGGGAGCTGTTTTTT.

This clonotype was counted between two and nine times. The chain uses TRBV19 and TRBJ2-7; perhaps TRBD2 as D (6 bases). The V gene's germline CDR1 is LNHDA and CDR2 SQIVND (reference sequence). The CDR3 contains 13 residues. Trimming shortened V by 5 bases and J by 4 bases, and 12 bases separated the two germline ends. The CDR3 spells CASSDGSVYEQYF. In DNA form, the CDR3 reads TGTGCCAGTAGTGACGGGAGCGTTTACGAGCAGTACTTC.

The chain links TRBV7-6 to TRBJ1-2; D ambiguous. CDR1 is SGHVS, CDR2 FNYEAQ, per germline. The V and J ends lost 2 bases and 1 base respectively, with 8 bases between them. CDR3 size: 14 residues. CDR3 bases: TGTGCCAGCAGCTTAATATCTAATAACTATGGCTACACCTTC. This encodes CASSLISNNYGYTF.

In this sample, this clonotype turned up a few times. J is TRBJ2-5 and V is TRBV12-3 or TRBV12-4; maybe TRBD2 (5 bases). The germline V and J ends were trimmed by 6 bases and 5 bases, with 25 bases remaining between them. CDR3 length equals 17 residues. CDR3 nucleotides: TGTGCCAGCAGCCCTCCCCGAACTGTGCGGGTGATGGAGACCCAGTACTTC. It is translated as CASSPPRTVRVMETQYF.

This clonotype was seen at least ten times. The V and J genes are TRBV7-9 and TRBJ2-5; the match to TRBD2 covers 9 bases. J gave up 5 bases and V 4 bases, and 11 bases lay outside the gene matches. This CDR3 spans 16 amino acids. Germline assignment: CDR1 SEHNR and CDR2 FQNEAQ (reference sequence). CDR3 loop: CASSSPISGSMETQYF. The CDR3 nucleotides are TGTGCCAGCAGCTCGCCTATTAGCGGGAGCATGGAGACCCAGTACTTC.

This clonotype was counted between two and nine times. The chain links TRBV6-5 to TRBJ2-7; 9 bases fit TRBD2. V trimming: 6 bases; J trimming: 6 bases; junction bases outside the gene matches: 6. CDR1 is MNHEY and CDR2 is SVGAGI in the germline V gene. This CDR3 spans 13 amino acids. This CDR3 reads CASSRGLASEQYF. CDR3 nucleotide sequence: TGTGCCAGCAGCCGGGGACTAGCCTCCGAGCAGTACTTC.

This chain links TRBV28 with TRBJ2-5; TRBD1 matches 8 bases. CDR1 is MDHEN and CDR2 is SYDVKM in the germline V gene. Germline trimming cut 7 bases from V and 4 bases from J; bases unmatched to any gene: 17. The CDR3 has 17 residues. CDR3 residues: CASTLGQGIVEGETQYF. CDR3 coding DNA: TGTGCCAGCACCCTTGGACAGGGAATCGTTGAGGGAGAGACCCAGTACTTC.

V gene TRBV7-9 combines with J gene TRBJ1-1; D not resolved. Germline V gene data show CDR1 as SEHNR and CDR2 as FQNEAQ (reference sequence). V was trimmed by 2 bases and J by 4 bases, leaving 2 bases between them. The CDR3 runs to 11 residues. The DNA for the CDR3 is TGTGCCAGCAGCTTATTCACTGAAGCTTTCTTT. Translated: CASSLFTEAFF.

This clonotype came up once. An end of the junction does not agree with germline; a read error may underlie this. This chain joins TRBV6-4 and TRBJ1-5, with 9 positions matching TRBD1. The germline gives CDR1 MRHNA, CDR2 SNTAGT. CDR3 length: 15 residues. Written as DNA, the CDR3 is TGTGCCCGCAGTGCCCCGGGACAGGGAAATCAGCCCCAGCATTTT. Its translation is CARSAPGQGNQPQHF.

With respect to this clonotype: This may be a read error, as it is one base from a much larger clone. The chain is built from TRBV7-2 and TRBJ1-2; no clear D. The CDR3 has 13 amino acids. The ends were cut back, 5 bases at V and 9 bases at J, with 16 bases in the middle. Germline V gives CDR1 SGHTA, CDR2 FQGNSA. The CDR3 DNA is TGTGCCAGCAGCGAGTTATCCCTGCAGAGCTACACCTTC. Protein sequence: CASSELSLQSYTF.

This clonotype was detected only a few times. This chain joins TRBV27 and TRBJ2-2; 8 nucleotides match TRBD1. The CDR3 spans 14 residues. CDR1 MNHEY and CDR2 SMNVEV come from the germline V gene (reference sequence). Unmatched junction bases numbered 4, after V lost 3 bases and J lost 7 bases. As DNA, the CDR3 is TGTGCCAGCAGTTTCACAGGGGGTCACGGGGAGCTGTTTTTT. Translating gives CASSFTGGHGELFF.

J is TRBJ2-1 and V is TRBV6-2 or TRBV6-3; 14 bases are shared with TRBD2. CDR3 size: 15 residues. Trimming at V came to 6 bases and at J to 9 bases, leaving 7 bases not matched to a gene. CDR1 MNHEY and CDR2 SVGEGT come from the germline V gene. The CDR3 loop is CASSPTSGRAGEQFF. The CDR3 nucleotides are TGTGCCAGCAGCCCGACTAGCGGGAGGGCCGGTGAGCAGTTCTTC.

This clonotype was recorded a few times. This chain uses TRBV11-2 with TRBJ2-1, with 7 bases identical to TRBD2. The CDR3 has 12 amino acids. The V segment lost 11 bases and the J segment 3 bases; nucleotides outside the gene matches: 4. Germline lookup yields CDR1 SGHAT and CDR2 FQNNGV. The CDR3 here is CAGREDYNEQFF. The CDR3 DNA is TGTGCCGGCCGGGAGGACTACAATGAGCAGTTCTTC.

This clonotype has more than one count but fewer than ten. V usage is TRBV7-2 and J usage is TRBJ2-2; 7 bases are a match to TRBD1. The V gene end was trimmed by 5 bases and the J gene end by 2 bases; junction bases not matched to a gene: 8. Germline V CDR1 and CDR2: SGHTA, FQGNSA. This CDR3 is built from 16 residues. This chain's CDR3 is CASSQRQGQNTGELFF. In DNA, the CDR3 is TGTGCCAGCAGCCAAAGACAGGGACAAAACACCGGGGAGCTGTTTTTT. Filled out from reference TRBV7-2 and TRBJ2-2, the complete variable domain reads GAGVSQSPSNKVTEKGKDVELRCDPISGHTALYWYRQSLGQGLEFLIYFQGNSAPDKSGLPSDRFSAERTGGSVSTLTIQRTQQEDSAVYLCASSQRQGQNTGELFFGEGSRLTVL.

This clonotype was seen repeatedly, ten times or more. The rearrangement links TRBV19 to TRBJ2-3, with 8 bases aligning to TRBD2. The germline gives CDR1 LNHDA, CDR2 SQIVND (reference sequence). This CDR3 is built from 16 residues. With V trimmed by 3 bases and J by 2 bases, 7 bases remained unmatched. In DNA, the CDR3 is TGTGCCAGTAGTATTCAAGCGGGAGCTACCACAGATACGCAGTATTTT. Protein product: CASSIQAGATTDTQYF.

The chain is built from TRBV7-8 and TRBJ2-6; possible D gene TRBD2, 6 bases. Trimming shortened V by 5 bases and J by 4 bases, and 18 bases separated the two germline ends. This CDR3 is 17 amino acids long. From germline, CDR1 is SGHVS and CDR2 FQNEAQ. CDR3 protein: CASSPERAMWGANVLTF. The CDR3 DNA reads as TGTGCCAGCAGCCCAGAGCGGGCCATGTGGGGGGCCAACGTCCTGACTTTC.

This clonotype was found a few times. The chain uses TRBV9 and TRBJ2-5; 7 bases are a match to TRBD2. This CDR3 has 13 residues. CDR1 is SGDLS and CDR2 is YYNGEE in the germline V gene. V was pared by 7 bases and J by 5 bases, with 8 bases of the junction left unmatched. The CDR3 region is CASGRDYGETQYF. The CDR3 DNA sequence: TGTGCCAGCGGTCGGGACTACGGTGAGACCCAGTACTTC.